This record concerns one T cell receptor beta chain sequence. What it recognizes is unknown. The sample comes from a study of shared clonotypes between healthy human individuals. Findings and caveats of the study: A handful of donors held 5% to 5.5% of naive CD4 clonotypes in common. Across subsets, estimated richness was generally greater for naive than for memory populations.

CDR3 length: 17 amino acids. V lost 3 bases and J lost 4; bases outside the gene matches: 12. Germline values: CDR1 SQVTM, CDR2 ANQGSEA. This table comes from immunoSEQ multiplex PCR, and its TCRdb copy is limited to in-frame clones, with some not included. The repertoire includes hundreds of thousands of clones, about 96% of them detected once, and approximately 0.2% sits in the top ten. Naive-designated CD8 cells lacked CD45RO, were positively enriched for CCR7, and omitted terminally differentiated effector memory CD45RA+ cells. Each sample came from a Caucasian adult donor living in Nashville, Tennessee.

The rearrangement joins TRBV29-1 to TRBJ2-1; 10 bases are shared with TRBD2. Sequencing was done on a sample of naive CD8+ T cells sorted from blood. This TCR was recovered from a man aged 25-40 years in good health. CDR3 loop: CSVDSLAGPQNYNEQFF. The CDR3 region has the DNA TGCAGCGTTGATTCACTAGCGGGACCACAAAATTACAATGAGCAGTTCTTC.